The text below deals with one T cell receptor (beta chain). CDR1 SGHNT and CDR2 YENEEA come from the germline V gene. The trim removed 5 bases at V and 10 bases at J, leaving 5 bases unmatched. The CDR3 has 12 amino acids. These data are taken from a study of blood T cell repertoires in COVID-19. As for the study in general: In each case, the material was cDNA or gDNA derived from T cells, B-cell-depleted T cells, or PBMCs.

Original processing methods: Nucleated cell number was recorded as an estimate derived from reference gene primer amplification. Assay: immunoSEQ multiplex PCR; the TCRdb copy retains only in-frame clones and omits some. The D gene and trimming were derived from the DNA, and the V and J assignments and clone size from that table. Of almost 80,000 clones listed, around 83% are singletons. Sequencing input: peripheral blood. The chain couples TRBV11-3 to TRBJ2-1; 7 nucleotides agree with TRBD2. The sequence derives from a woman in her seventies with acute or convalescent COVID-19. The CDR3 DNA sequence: TGTGCCAGCAGCGCAAGCGGGACCGAGCAGTTCTTC. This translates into CASSASGTEQFF.